This entry is about one T cell receptor (beta chain). Its antigen remains unidentified. The sample is drawn from a study of T cell responses to AZD1222 COVID-19 vaccine. Study outcomes and limitations: Sampled repertoires all dated from after the peak T cell response.

Repertoires were generated with immunoSEQ multiplex PCR, while TCRdb's copy carries only in-frame clones and drops some. The sample has over 130,000 clones, 80% to 95% seen once. CDR1 and CDR2 (germline): DFQATT, SNEGSKA (reference sequence). The CDR3 is 14 amino acids. Trimming removed 3 bases at V and 2 bases at J, with 11 bases between. The source is an adult who received the AZD1222 COVID-19 vaccine. This specimen consisted of peripheral blood, obtained 28 days after the second AZD1222 dose. The chain recombines TRBV20-1 with TRBJ1-5; no reliable D call. The CDR3 nucleotides are TGCAGTGCTAGTGAAATTGGGGGCAATCAGCCCCAGCATTTT. Its translation is CSASEIGGNQPQHF.